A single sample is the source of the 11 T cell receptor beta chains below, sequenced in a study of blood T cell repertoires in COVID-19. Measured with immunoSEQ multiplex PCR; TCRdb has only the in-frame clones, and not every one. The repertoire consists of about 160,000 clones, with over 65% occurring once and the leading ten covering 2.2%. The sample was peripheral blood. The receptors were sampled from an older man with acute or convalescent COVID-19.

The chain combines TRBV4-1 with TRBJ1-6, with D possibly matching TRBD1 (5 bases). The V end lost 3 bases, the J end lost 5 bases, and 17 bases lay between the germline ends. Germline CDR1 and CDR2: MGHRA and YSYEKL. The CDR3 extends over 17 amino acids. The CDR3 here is CASSHPPGGGDNSPLHF. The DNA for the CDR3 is TGCGCCAGCAGCCACCCCCCGGGGGGGGGAGATAATTCACCCCTCCACTTT.

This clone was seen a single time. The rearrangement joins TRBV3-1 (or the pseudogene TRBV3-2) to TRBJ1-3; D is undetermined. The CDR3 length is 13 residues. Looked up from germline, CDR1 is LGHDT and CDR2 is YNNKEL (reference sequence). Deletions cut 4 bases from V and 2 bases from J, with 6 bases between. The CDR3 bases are TGTGCCAGCAGCCCCACTCCTGGAAACACCATATATTTT. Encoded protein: CASSPTPGNTIYF.

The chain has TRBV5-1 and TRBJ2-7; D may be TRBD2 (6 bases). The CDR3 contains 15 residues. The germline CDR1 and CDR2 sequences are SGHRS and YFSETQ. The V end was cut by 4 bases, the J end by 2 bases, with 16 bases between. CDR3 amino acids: CASSHIADGAYEQYF. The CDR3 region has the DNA TGCGCCAGCAGCCACATAGCGGACGGAGCCTACGAGCAGTACTTC.

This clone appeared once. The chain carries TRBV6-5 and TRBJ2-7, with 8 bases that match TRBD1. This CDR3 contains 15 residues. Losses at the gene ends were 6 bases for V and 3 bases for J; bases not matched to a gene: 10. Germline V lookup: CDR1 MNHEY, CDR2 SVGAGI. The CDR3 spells CASSAIQGGNYEQYF. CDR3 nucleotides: TGTGCCAGCAGCGCAATACAGGGGGGAAACTACGAGCAGTACTTC.

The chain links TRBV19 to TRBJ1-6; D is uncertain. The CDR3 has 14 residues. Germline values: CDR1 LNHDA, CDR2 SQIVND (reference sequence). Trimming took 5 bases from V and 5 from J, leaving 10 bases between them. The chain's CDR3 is CASSSSRNNSPLHF. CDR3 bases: TGTGCCAGTAGTTCCTCGAGAAATAATTCACCCCTCCACTTT.

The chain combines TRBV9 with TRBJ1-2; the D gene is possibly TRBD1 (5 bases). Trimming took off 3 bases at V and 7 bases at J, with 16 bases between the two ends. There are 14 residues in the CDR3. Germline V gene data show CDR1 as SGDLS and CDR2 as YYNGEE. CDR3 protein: CASSGGAPSSGYTF. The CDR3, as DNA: TGTGCCAGCAGCGGCGGGGCCCCTTCCTCTGGCTACACCTTC.

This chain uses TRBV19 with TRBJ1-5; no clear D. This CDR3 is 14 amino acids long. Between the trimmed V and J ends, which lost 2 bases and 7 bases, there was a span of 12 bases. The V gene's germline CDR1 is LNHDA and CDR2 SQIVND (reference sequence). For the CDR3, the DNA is TGTGCCAGTAGTATATCGGGGATAGGGCAGCCCCAGCATTTT. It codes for CASSISGIGQPQHF.

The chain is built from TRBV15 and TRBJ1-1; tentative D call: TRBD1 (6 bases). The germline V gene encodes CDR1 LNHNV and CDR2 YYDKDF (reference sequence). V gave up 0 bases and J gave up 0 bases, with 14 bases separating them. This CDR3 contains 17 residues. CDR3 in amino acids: CATSRDRGAGVNTEAFF. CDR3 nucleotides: TGTGCCACCAGCAGAGATCGGGGGGCAGGTGTGAACACTGAAGCTTTCTTT.

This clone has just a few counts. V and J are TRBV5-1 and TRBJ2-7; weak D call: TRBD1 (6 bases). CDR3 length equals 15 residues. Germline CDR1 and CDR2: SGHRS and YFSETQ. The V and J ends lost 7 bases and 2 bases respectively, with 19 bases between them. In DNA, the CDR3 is TGCGCCAGCTGCGTAAATCAGGGGTCCACCTACGAGCAGTACTTC. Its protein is CASCVNQGSTYEQYF.

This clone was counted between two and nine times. The CDR3 loop is CASSLGGGGSPLHF. CDR3 sequence (DNA): TGTGCCAGCAGCTTAGGCGGGGGTGGCTCACCCCTCCACTTT. The rearrangement links TRBV7-8 to TRBJ1-6; TRBD1 might be the D (5 bases). With 1 base removed from V and 10 bases from J, the gap between germline ends came to 11 bases. CDR1 is SGHVS and CDR2 is FQNEAQ in the germline V gene. This CDR3 has 14 amino acids. Filled out from reference TRBV7-8 and TRBJ1-6, the complete variable domain reads GAGVSQSPRYKVAKRGQDVALRCDPISGHVSLFWYQQALGQGPEFLTYFQNEAQLDKSGLPSDRFFAERPEGSVSTLKIQRTQQEDSAVYLCASSLGGGGSPLHFGNGTRLTVT.

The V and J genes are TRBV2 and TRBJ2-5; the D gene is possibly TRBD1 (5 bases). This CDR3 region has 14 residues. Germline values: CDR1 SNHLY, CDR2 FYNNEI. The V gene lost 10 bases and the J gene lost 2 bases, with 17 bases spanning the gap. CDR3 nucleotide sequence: TGTGCCACCTTCCCACAGGCTGAGCAAGAGACCCAGTACTTC. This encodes CATFPQAEQETQYF.